The 2 T cell receptor beta chains below all came from one sample that was sequenced in a study of blood T cell repertoires in COVID-19. Sequenced by immunoSEQ multiplex PCR; TCRdb stores in-frame clones only, minus some. Of under 200,000 clones in the sample, approximately 86% were seen once. The sequenced sample was PBMCs or T cells enriched from blood (not recorded which). The receptor source for this set is a man in his sixties who had recovered from COVID-19.

The V gene is TRBV6-5, the J gene TRBJ1-2; D is unclear. This CDR3 has 12 residues. Germline CDR1 is MNHEY and CDR2 is SVGAGI. Trimming left V 7 bases short and J 3 bases short, with 9 bases between. Written as DNA, the CDR3 is TGTGCCAGCAATATCGACTACTATGGCTACACCTTC. It yields the protein CASNIDYYGYTF.

J is TRBJ1-2 and V is TRBV28; TRBD1 agrees at 7 bases. V gave up 6 bases and J gave up 6 bases; unmatched junction bases: 13. The CDR3 is made up of 15 amino acids. Per germline, CDR1 MDHEN and CDR2 SYDVKM. CDR3 region: CASRTTGWRGDGYTF. In DNA form, the CDR3 reads TGTGCCAGCAGGACGACAGGGTGGAGAGGCGATGGCTACACCTTC.